This record covers a single T cell receptor beta chain. The antigen remains unidentified. This CDR3 spans 15 amino acids. The V end lost 6 bases, the J end lost 8 bases, and 22 bases lay between the germline ends. The germline V gene encodes CDR1 MNHEY and CDR2 SVGAGI. This table comes from immunoSEQ multiplex PCR, and its TCRdb copy is limited to in-frame clones, with some not included. The table records about 180,000 clones, around 88% of them present only once. The data derive from a study of T cell responses to AZD1222 COVID-19 vaccine. Study observations and caveats: Epitopes outside B.1.351 and B.1.1.7 mutated regions reportedly drew nearly half of spike TCRs. A mostly white British donor set with more females was recruited, and clonal diversity was possibly underestimated.

This clonotype originated in an adult in good health. Sequenced material: peripheral blood, taken on day 0 of AZD1222 vaccination. The chain employs TRBV6-5 and TRBJ1-2; D possibly corresponds to TRBD1 (5 bases). The CDR3: CASSPGTSEGRGYTF. The CDR3 nucleotides read TGTGCCAGCAGCCCAGGGACGTCGGAAGGACGAGGCTACACCTTC.